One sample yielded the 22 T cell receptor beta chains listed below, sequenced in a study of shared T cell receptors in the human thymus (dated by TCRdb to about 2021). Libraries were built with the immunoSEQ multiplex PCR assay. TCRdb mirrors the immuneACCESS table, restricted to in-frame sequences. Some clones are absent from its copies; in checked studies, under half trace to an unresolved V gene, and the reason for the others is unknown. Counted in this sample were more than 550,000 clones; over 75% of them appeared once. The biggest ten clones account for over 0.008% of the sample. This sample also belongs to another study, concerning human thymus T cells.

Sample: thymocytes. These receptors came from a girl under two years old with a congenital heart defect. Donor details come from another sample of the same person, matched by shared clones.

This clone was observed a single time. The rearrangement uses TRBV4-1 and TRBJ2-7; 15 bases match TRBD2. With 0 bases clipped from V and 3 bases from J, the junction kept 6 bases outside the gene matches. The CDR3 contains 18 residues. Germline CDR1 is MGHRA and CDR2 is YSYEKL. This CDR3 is CASSQEEGLAGGRYEQYF. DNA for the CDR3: TGCGCCAGCAGCCAAGAAGAAGGACTAGCGGGGGGGCGCTACGAGCAGTACTTC.

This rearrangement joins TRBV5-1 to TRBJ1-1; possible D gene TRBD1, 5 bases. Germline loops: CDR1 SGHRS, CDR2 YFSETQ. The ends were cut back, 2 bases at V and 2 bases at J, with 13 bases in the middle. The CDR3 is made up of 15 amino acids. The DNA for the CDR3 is TGCGCCAGCAGCTTAAGGGGCGCGGGAAACACTGAAGCTTTCTTT. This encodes CASSLRGAGNTEAFF. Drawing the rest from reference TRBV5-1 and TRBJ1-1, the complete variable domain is KAGVTQTPRYLIKTRGQQVTLSCSPISGHRSVSWYQQTPGQGLQFLFEYFSETQRNKGNFPGRFSGRQFSNSRSEMNVSTLELGDSALYLCASSLRGAGNTEAFFGQGTRLTVV.

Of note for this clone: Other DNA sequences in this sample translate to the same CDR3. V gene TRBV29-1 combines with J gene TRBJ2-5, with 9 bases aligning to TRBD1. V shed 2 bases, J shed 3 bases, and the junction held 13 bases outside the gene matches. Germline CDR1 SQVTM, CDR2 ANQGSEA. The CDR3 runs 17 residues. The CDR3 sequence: CSVENGPTGGAKETQYF. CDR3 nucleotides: TGCAGCGTTGAAAACGGGCCGACAGGGGGGGCGAAAGAGACCCAGTACTTC.

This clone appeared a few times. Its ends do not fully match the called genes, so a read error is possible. The CDR3 DNA reads TGTGCTAGCAGCTTAGGACCCCTGCCGGCCCCGGGGGTCTACAATGAGCAGTTCTTC. Translation gives CASSLGPLPAPGVYNEQFF. The chain uses TRBV7-7 and TRBJ2-1, with D perhaps TRBD2 (6 bases). The CDR3 sequence is 19 residues long. Germline V gene sequence: CDR1 SSHAT, CDR2 FNYEAQ (reference sequence).

The CDR3 sequence is CASLGTGPFKAYNEQFF. In DNA form, the CDR3 reads TGTGCCAGCCTCGGGACAGGGCCTTTCAAAGCCTACAATGAGCAGTTCTTC. J is TRBJ2-1 and V is TRBV7-2, with TRBD1 matching over 9 bases. CDR3 size: 17 residues. Germline CDR1 and CDR2: SGHTA and FQGNSA. V was pared by 8 bases and J by 2 bases, with 13 bases of the junction left unmatched.

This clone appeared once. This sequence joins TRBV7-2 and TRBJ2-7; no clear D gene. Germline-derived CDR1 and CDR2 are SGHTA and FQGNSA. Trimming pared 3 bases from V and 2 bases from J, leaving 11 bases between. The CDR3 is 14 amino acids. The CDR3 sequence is CASSFFPRPYEQYF. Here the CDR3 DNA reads TGTGCCAGCAGCTTTTTTCCGCGCCCCTACGAGCAGTACTTC.

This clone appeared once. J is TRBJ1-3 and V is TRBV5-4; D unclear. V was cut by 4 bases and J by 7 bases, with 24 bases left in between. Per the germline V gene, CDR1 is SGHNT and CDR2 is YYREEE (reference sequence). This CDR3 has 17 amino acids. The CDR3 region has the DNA TGTGCCAGCAGCCAAGAAGGGAGTGGGAATCTCGGGAACACCATATATTTT. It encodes CASSQEGSGNLGNTIYF.

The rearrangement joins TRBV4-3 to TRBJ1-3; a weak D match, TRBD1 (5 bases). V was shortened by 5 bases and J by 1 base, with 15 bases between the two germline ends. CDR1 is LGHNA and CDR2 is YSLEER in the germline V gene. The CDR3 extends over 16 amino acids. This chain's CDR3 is CASSGSTARSGNTIYF. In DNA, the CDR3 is TGCGCCAGCAGCGGGTCGACAGCAAGATCTGGAAACACCATATATTTT.

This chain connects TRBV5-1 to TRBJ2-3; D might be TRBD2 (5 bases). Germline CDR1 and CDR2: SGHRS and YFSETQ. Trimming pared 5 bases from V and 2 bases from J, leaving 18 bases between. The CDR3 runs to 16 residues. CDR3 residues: CASRQSSGELTDTQYF. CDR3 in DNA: TGCGCCAGCAGGCAAAGCTCCGGGGAACTCACAGATACGCAGTATTTT.

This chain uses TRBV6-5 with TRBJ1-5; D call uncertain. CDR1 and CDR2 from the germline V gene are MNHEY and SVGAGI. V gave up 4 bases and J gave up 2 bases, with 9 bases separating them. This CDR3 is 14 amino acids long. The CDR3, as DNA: TGTGCCAGCAGTTCCTCGGAGGGCAATCAGCCCCAGCATTTT. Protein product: CASSSSEGNQPQHF.

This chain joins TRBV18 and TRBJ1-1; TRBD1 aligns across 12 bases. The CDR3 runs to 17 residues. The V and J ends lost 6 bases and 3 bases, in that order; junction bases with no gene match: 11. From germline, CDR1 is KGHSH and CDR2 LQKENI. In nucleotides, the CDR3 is TGTGCCAGCTCGCCCGGGACAGGGGGCCGGTGGGACACTGAAGCTTTCTTT. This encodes CASSPGTGGRWDTEAFF.

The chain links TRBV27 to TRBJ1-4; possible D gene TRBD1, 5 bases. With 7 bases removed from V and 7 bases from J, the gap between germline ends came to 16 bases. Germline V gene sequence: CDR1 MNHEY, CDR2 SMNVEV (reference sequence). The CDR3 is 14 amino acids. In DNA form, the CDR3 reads TGTGCCAGCAAAACGGGGGGGTTCGGTGAAAAACTGTTTTTT. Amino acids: CASKTGGFGEKLFF.

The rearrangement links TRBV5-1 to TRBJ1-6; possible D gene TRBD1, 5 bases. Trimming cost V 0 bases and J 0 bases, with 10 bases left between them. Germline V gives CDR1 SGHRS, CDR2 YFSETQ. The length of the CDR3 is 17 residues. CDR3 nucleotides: TGCGCCAGCAGCTTGGTGGGGCAGGTCTCCTATAATTCACCCCTCCACTTT. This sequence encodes CASSLVGQVSYNSPLHF.

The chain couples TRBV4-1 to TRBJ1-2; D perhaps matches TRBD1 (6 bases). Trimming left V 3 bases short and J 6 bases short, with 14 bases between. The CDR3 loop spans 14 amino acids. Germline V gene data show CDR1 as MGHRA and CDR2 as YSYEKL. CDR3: CASSHKGGGHGYTF. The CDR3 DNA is TGCGCCAGCAGCCACAAGGGGGGAGGGCATGGCTACACCTTC.

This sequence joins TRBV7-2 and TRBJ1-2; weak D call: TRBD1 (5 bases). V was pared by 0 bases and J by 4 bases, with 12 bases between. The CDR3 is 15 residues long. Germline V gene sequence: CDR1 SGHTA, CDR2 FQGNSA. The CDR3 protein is CASSLAPLGGYGYTF. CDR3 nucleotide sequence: TGTGCCAGCAGCTTAGCCCCACTCGGGGGCTATGGCTACACCTTC. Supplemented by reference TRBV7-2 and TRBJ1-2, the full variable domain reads GAGVSQSPSNKVTEKGKDVELRCDPISGHTALYWYRQSLGQGLEFLIYFQGNSAPDKSGLPSDRFSAERTGGSVSTLTIQRTQQEDSAVYLCASSLAPLGGYGYTFGSGTRLTVV.

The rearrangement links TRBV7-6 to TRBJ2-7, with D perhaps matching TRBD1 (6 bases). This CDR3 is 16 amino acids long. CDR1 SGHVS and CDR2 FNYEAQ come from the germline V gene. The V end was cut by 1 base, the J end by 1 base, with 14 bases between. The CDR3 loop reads CASSLGTEKYSYEQYF. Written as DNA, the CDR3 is TGTGCCAGCAGCTTAGGGACAGAGAAATATTCCTACGAGCAGTACTTC.

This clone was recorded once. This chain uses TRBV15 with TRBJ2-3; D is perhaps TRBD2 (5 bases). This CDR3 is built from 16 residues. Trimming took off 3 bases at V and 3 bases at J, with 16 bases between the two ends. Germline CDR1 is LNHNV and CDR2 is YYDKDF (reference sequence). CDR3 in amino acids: CATSSAPKLETDTQYF. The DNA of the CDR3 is TGTGCCACCAGCAGCGCACCAAAACTAGAAACAGATACGCAGTATTTT.

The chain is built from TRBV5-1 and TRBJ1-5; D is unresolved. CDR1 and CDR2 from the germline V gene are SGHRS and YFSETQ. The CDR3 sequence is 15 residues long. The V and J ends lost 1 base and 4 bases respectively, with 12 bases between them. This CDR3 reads CASSLRGGENQPQHF. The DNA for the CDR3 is TGCGCCAGCAGCTTGCGGGGTGGAGAAAATCAGCCCCAGCATTTT.

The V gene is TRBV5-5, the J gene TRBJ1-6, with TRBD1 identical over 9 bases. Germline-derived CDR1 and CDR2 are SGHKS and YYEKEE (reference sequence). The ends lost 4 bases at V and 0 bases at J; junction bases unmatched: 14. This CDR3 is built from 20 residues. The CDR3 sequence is CASSIGTGKHRSSYNSPLHF. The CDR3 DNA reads TGTGCCAGCAGCATCGGGACAGGGAAACACCGGAGCTCCTATAATTCACCCCTCCACTTT. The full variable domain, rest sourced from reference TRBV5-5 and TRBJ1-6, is DAGVTQSPTHLIKTRGQQVTLRCSPISGHKSVSWYQQVLGQGPQFIFQYYEKEERGRGNFPDRFSARQFPNYSSELNVNALLLGDSALYLCASSIGTGKHRSSYNSPLHFGNGTRLTVT.

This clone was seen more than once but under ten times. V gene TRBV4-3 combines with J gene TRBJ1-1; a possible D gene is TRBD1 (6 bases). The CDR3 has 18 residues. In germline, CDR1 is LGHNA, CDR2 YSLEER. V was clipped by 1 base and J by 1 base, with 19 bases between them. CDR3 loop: CASSQAPGQIRENTEAFF. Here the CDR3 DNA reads TGCGCCAGCAGCCAAGCACCGGGACAAATCCGGGAGAACACTGAAGCTTTCTTT.

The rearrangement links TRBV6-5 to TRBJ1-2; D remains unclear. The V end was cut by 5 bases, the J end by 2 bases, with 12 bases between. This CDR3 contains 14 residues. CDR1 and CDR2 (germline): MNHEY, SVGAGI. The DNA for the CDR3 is TGTGCCAGCAGTGGCTGGGCAGGCAACTATGGCTACACCTTC. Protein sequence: CASSGWAGNYGYTF.

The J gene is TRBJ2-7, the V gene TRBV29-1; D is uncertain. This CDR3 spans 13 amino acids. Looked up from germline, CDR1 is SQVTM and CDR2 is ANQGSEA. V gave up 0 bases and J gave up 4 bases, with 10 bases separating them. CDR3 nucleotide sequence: TGCAGCGTTGAAGAACCCCCTCTATACGAGCAGTACTTC. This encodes CSVEEPPLYEQYF.